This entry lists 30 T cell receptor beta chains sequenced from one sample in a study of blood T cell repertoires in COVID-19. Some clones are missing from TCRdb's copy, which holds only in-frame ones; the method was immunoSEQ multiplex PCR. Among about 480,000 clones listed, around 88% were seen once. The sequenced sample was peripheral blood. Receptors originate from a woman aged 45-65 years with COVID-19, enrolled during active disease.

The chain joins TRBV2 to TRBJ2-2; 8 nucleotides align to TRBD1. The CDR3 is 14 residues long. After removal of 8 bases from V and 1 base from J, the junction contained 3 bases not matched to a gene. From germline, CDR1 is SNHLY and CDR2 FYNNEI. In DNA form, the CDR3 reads TGTGCCAGCCGCGGGACAGGGAACACCGGGGAGCTGTTTTTT. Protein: CASRGTGNTGELFF.

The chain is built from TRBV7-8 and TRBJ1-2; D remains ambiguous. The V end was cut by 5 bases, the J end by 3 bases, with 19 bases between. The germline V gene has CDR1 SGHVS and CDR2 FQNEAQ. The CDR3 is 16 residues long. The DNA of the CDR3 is TGTGCCAGCAGCGCCCTGATCTTACAACCCCACTATGGCTACACCTTC. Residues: CASSALILQPHYGYTF.

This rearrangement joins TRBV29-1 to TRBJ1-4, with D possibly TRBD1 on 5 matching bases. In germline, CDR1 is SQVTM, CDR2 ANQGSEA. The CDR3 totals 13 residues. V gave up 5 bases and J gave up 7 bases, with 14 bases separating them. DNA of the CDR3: TGCAGCGTTTCAGGGTCGGGCGGTGAAAAACTGTTTTTT. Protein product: CSVSGSGGEKLFF.

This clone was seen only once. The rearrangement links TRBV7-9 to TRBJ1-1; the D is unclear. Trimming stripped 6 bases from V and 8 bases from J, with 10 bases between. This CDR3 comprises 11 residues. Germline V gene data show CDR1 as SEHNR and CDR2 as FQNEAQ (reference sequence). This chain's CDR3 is CASRRGREAFF. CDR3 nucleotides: TGTGCCAGCAGGCGGGGAAGGGAAGCTTTCTTT.

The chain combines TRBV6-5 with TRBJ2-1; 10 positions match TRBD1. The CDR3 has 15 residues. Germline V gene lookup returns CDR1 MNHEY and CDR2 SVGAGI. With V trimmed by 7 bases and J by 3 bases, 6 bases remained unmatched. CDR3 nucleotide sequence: TGTGCCAGCACCCCGGGACAGGGGATCTACAATGAGCAGTTCTTC. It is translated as CASTPGQGIYNEQFF.

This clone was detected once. The CDR3 here is CASSAGGGRGEKLFF. CDR3 coding DNA: TGTGCCAGCAGCGCTGGGGGGGGGCGCGGTGAAAAACTGTTTTTT. The chain employs TRBV9 and TRBJ1-4, with D possibly TRBD1 on 6 matching bases. Germline V CDR1 and CDR2: SGDLS, YYNGEE. V was cut by 3 bases and J by 7 bases, with 16 bases left in between. The CDR3 spans 15 residues.

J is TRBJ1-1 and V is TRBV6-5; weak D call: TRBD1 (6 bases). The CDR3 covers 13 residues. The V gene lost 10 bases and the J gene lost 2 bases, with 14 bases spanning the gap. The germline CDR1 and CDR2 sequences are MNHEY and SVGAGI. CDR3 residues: CATENRVNTEAFF. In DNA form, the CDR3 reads TGTGCCACCGAGAACAGGGTTAACACTGAAGCTTTCTTT.

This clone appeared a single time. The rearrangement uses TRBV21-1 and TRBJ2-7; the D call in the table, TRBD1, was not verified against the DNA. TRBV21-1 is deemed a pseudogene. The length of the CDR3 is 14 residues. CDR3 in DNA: TGTGCCAGCAGCGACCGGGACAGATTCTACGAGCAGTACTTC. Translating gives CASSDRDRFYEQYF.

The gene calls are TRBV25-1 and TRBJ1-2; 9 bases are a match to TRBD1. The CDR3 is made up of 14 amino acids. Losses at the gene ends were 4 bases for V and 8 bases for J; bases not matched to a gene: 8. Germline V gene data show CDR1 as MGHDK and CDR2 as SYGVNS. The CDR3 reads CASSAHGTGKGYTF. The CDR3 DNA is TGTGCCAGCAGTGCACACGGGACAGGGAAAGGCTACACCTTC.

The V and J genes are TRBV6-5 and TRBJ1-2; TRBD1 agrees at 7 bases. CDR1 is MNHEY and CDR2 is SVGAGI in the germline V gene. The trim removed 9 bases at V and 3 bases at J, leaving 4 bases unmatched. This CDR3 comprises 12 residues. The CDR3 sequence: CASTRGDYGYTF. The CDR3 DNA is TGTGCCAGTACCAGGGGGGACTATGGCTACACCTTC.

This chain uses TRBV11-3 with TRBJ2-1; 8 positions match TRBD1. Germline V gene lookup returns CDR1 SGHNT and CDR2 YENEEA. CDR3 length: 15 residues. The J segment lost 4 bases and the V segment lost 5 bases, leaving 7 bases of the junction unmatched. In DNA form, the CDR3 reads TGTGCCAGCAGCGTCGGGACAGGTCTTTACAATGAGCAGTTCTTC. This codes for CASSVGTGLYNEQFF.

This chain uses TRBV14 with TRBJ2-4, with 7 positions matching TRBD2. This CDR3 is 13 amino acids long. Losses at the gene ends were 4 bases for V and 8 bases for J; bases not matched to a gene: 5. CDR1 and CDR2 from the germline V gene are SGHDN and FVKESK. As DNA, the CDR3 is TGTGCCAGCAGCCGCCTCCGGGGGGACATTCAGTACTTC. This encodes CASSRLRGDIQYF.

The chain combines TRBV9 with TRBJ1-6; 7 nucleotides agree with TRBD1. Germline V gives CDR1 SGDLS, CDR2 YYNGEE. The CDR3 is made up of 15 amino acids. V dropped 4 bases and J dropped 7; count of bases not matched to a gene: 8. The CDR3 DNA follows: TGTGCCAGCAGCCCCGGGACAGAGGGAAATTCACCCCTCCACTTT. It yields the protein CASSPGTEGNSPLHF.

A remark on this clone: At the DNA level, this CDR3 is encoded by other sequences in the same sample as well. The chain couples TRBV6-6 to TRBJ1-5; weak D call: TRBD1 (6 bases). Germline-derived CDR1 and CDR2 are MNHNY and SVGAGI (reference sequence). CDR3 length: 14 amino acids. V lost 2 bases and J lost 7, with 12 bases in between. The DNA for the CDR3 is TGTGCCAGCAGTTACCCAGGGGTTGGGCAGCCCCAGCATTTT. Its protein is CASSYPGVGQPQHF.

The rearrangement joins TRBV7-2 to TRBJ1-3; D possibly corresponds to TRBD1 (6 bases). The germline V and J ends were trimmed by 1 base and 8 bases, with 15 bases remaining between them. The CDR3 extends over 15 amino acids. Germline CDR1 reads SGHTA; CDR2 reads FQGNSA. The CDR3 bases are TGTGCCAGCAGCTTAGGGTCAGGGGTCGGAGACACCATATATTTT. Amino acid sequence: CASSLGSGVGDTIYF.

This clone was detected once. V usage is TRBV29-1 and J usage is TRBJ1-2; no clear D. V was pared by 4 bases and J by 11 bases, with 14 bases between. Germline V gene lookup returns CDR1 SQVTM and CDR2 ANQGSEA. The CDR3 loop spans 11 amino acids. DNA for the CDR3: TGCAGCGTTGGTGAATCCGGGTGGTACACCTTC. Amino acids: CSVGESGWYTF. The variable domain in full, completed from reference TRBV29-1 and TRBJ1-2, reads SAVISQKPSRDICQRGTSLTIQCQVDSQVTMMFWYRQQPGQSLTLIATANQGSEATYESGFVIDKFPISRPNLTFSTLTVSNMSPEDSSIYLCSVGESGWYTFGSGTRLTVV.

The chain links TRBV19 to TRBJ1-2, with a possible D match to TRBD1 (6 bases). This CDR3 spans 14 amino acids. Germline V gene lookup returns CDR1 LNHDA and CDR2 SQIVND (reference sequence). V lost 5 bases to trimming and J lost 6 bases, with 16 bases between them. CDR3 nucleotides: TGTGCCAGTAGTCCAAAGGGGGGGGTTGATGGCTACACCTTC. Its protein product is CASSPKGGVDGYTF. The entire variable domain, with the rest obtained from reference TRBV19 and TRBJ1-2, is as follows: DGGITQSPKYLFRKEGQNVTLSCEQNLNHDAMYWYRQDPGQGLRLIYYSQIVNDFQKGDIAEGYSVSREKKESFPLTVTSAQKNPTAFYLCASSPKGGVDGYTFGSGTRLTVV.

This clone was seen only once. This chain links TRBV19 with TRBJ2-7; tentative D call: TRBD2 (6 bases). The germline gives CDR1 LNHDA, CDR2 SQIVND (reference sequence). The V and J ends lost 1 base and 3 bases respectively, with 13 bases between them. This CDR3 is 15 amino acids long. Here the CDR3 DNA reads TGTGCCAGTAGTATAGTGAACGGGGGAGTCTACGAGCAGTACTTC. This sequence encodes CASSIVNGGVYEQYF.

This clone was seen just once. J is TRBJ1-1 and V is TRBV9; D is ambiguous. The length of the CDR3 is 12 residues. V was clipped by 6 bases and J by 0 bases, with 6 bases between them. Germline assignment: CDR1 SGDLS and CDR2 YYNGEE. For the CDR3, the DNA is TGTGCCAGCAAACCAGTGAACACTGAAGCTTTCTTT. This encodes CASKPVNTEAFF. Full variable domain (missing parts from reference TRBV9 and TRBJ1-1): DSGVTQTPKHLITATGQRVTLRCSPRSGDLSVYWYQQSLDQGLQFLIQYYNGEERAKGNILERFSAQQFPDLHSELNLSSLELGDSALYFCASKPVNTEAFFGQGTRLTVV.

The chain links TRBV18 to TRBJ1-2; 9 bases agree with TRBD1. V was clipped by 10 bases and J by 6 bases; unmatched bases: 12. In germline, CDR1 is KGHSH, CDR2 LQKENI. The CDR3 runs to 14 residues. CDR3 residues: CAIQTGGAEDGYTF. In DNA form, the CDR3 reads TGTGCCATCCAAACAGGGGGCGCGGAAGATGGCTACACCTTC.

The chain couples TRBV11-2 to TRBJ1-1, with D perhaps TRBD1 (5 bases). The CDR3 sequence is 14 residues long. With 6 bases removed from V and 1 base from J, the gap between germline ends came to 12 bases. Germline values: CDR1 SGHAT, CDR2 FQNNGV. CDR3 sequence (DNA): TGTGCCAGCAGTCTCAGGGTTGAGAACACTGAAGCTTTCTTT. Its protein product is CASSLRVENTEAFF.

The CDR3 sequence: CASSPGQNYQETQYF. The CDR3 bases are TGTGCCAGCAGCCCGGGACAGAACTACCAAGAGACCCAGTACTTC. The gene calls are TRBV5-8 and TRBJ2-5, with 7 bases matching TRBD1. CDR1 is SGHTS, CDR2 YDEGEE, per germline. Trimming cost V 4 bases and J 0 bases; bases outside gene matches: 6. CDR3 length: 15 amino acids.

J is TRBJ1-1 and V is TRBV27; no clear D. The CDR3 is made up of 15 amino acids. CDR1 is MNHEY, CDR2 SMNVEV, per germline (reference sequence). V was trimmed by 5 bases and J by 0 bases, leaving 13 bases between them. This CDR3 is CASSNKQILNTEAFF. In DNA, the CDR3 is TGTGCCAGCAGTAACAAACAGATTTTGAACACTGAAGCTTTCTTT.

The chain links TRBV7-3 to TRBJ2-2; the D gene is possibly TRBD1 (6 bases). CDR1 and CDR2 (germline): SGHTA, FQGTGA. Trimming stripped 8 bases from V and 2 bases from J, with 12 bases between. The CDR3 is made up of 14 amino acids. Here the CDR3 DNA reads TGTGCCAGCCGGGGTGGGGGCAACACCGGGGAGCTGTTTTTT. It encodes CASRGGGNTGELFF.

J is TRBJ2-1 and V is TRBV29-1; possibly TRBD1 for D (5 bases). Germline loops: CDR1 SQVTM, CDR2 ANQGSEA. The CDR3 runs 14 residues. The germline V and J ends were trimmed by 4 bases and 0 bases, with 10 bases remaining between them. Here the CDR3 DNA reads TGCAGCGTTGTACAGGTTAGCTCCTACAATGAGCAGTTCTTC. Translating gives CSVVQVSSYNEQFF.

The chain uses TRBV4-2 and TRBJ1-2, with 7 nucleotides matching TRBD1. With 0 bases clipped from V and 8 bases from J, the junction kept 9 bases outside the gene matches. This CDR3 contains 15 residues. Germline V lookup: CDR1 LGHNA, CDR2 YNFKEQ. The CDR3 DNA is TGTGCCAGCAGCCAAGAGTCGGACAGGACGAGAGGCTACACCTTC. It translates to CASSQESDRTRGYTF.

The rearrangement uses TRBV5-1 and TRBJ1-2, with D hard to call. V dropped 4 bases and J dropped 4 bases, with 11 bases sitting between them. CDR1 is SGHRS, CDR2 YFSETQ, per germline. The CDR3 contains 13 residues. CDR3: CASSSTAPYGYTF. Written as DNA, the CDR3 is TGCGCCAGCAGCAGCACTGCGCCCTATGGCTACACCTTC.

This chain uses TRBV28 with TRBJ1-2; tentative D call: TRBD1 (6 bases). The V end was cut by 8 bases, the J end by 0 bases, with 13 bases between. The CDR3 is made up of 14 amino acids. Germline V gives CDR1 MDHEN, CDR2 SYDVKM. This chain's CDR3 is CASGDRSANYGYTF. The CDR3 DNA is TGTGCCAGCGGCGACAGGTCAGCTAACTATGGCTACACCTTC.

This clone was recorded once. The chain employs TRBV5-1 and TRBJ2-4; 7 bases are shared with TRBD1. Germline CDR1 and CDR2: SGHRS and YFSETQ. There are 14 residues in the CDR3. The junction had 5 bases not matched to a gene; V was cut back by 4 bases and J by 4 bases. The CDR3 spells CASSPGTDKNIQYF. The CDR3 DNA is TGCGCCAGCAGCCCCGGGACAGATAAAAACATTCAGTACTTC.

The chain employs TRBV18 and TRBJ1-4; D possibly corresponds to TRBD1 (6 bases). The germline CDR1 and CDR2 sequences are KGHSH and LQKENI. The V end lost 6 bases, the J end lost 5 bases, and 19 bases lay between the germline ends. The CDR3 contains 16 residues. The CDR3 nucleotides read TGTGCCAGCTCGCCCAGAGGACAGCCGCGCAATGAAAAACTGTTTTTT. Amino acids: CASSPRGQPRNEKLFF.